The 20 T cell receptor beta chains listed next were all sequenced from one sample in a study of OX40 agonist ivuxolimab in advanced cancers. TCRdb keeps only in-frame clones here, not all; method: immunoSEQ multiplex PCR. The profile covers tens of thousands of clones, with 65% to 85% appearing a single time and 6.5% to 9.5% taken by the ten largest. Sequenced material: CD4+ or CD8+ T cells sorted from blood, taken in a trial of the OX40 agonist ivuxolimab. The receptor set was obtained from an adult with an advanced solid tumor such as melanoma, head and neck, liver or kidney cancer.

J is TRBJ2-7 and V is TRBV7-9; no firm D call. The V and J ends lost 5 bases and 0 bases respectively, with 8 bases between them. This CDR3 is 13 amino acids long. CDR1 and CDR2 from the germline V gene are SEHNR and FQNEAQ (reference sequence). CDR3 loop: CASSGPPSYEQYF. DNA of the CDR3: TGTGCCAGCAGCGGACCCCCCTCCTACGAGCAGTACTTC.

The chain uses TRBV10-3 and TRBJ2-7; 7 positions agree with TRBD1. Germline V CDR1 and CDR2: ENHRY, SYGVKD. Trimming cost V 2 bases and J 4 bases; bases outside gene matches: 8. The CDR3 has 15 residues. The CDR3 DNA sequence: TGTGCCATCAGTGAGCGACAGGGAAGGGGTTACGAGCAGTACTTC. The encoded protein is CAISERQGRGYEQYF.

This clone has a handful of counts. The CDR3 loop reads CATMGGWGTEAFF. As DNA, the CDR3 is TGTGCCACCATGGGGGGATGGGGGACTGAAGCTTTCTTT. V usage is TRBV19 and J usage is TRBJ1-1; D is perhaps TRBD1 (5 bases). The V gene's germline CDR1 is LNHDA and CDR2 SQIVND (reference sequence). CDR3 length equals 13 residues. V lost 10 bases to trimming and J lost 5 bases, with 17 bases between them.

This clone was counted between two and nine times. The rearrangement joins TRBV6-1 to TRBJ1-5; 9 bases map to TRBD1. The CDR3 length is 15 residues. V lost 6 bases, J lost 3 bases, and 6 bases stayed unmatched. The germline gives CDR1 MNHNS, CDR2 SASEGT. CDR3 DNA sequence: TGTGCCAGCAGGCGGACAGGGGAGTACAATCAGCCCCAGCATTTT. Its protein is CASRRTGEYNQPQHF.

This chain links TRBV4-1 with TRBJ1-2; D is possibly TRBD1 (5 bases). CDR3 size: 11 residues. V was shortened by 5 bases and J by 6 bases, with 7 bases between the two germline ends. Germline V lookup: CDR1 MGHRA, CDR2 YSYEKL. CDR3 loop: CASSEGDGYTF. CDR3 in DNA: TGCGCCAGCAGCGAAGGGGATGGCTACACCTTC.

In its sample, this clone ranks as medium-sized. The rearrangement uses TRBV6-6 and TRBJ2-7; D remains ambiguous. The CDR3 length is 14 residues. V gave up 4 bases and J gave up 1 base, with 11 bases separating them. CDR1 and CDR2 (germline): MNHNY, SVGAGI (reference sequence). The CDR3 reads CASSSTSGSYEQYF. In nucleotides, the CDR3 is TGTGCCAGCAGTTCCACTTCGGGTTCCTACGAGCAGTACTTC.

V and J are TRBV19 and TRBJ1-1, with D unclear. CDR3 size: 15 residues. V lost 5 bases and J 6 bases, leaving 19 bases between the germline ends. Looked up from germline, CDR1 is LNHDA and CDR2 is SQIVND (reference sequence). CDR3 loop: CASSLSWVAGPEAFF. In DNA form, the CDR3 reads TGTGCCAGTAGTCTCTCCTGGGTCGCCGGACCTGAAGCTTTCTTT. Complete variable domain (other parts from reference TRBV19 and TRBJ1-1): DGGITQSPKYLFRKEGQNVTLSCEQNLNHDAMYWYRQDPGQGLRLIYYSQIVNDFQKGDIAEGYSVSREKKESFPLTVTSAQKNPTAFYLCASSLSWVAGPEAFFGQGTRLTVV.

This clone was picked up one time. The chain carries TRBV5-4 and TRBJ2-5; TRBD1 matches at 7 bases. Gene TRBJ2-7 matches the end of the DNA better, so the J call may be wrong. CDR3 length equals 14 residues. Germline lookup yields CDR1 SGHNT and CDR2 YYREEE (reference sequence). The CDR3 nucleotides read TGTGCCAGCAGCAACCGGGACAGATCCTACGAGCAGTACTTC. Its translation: CASSNRDRSYEQYF.

This chain connects TRBV11-2 to TRBJ2-1; D unresolved. The CDR3 consists of 16 residues. Trimming took 1 base from V and 5 from J, leaving 15 bases between them. In germline, CDR1 is SGHAT, CDR2 FQNNGV. The CDR3 nucleotides read TGTGCCAGCAGCTTAGGAGGCTACCGGACCAACAATGAGCAGTTCTTC. Protein sequence: CASSLGGYRTNNEQFF.

This clone was seen a few times. CDR3 DNA sequence: TGTGCCAGCAGCTTTACAGGGGGAAACACTGAAGCTTTCTTT. Encoded protein: CASSFTGGNTEAFF. This chain uses TRBV7-9 with TRBJ1-1; 8 bases fit TRBD1. CDR1 and CDR2 (germline): SEHNR, FQNEAQ (reference sequence). Trimming took 3 bases from V and 2 from J; bases not matched to a gene: 2. The CDR3 is made up of 14 amino acids.

The chain is built from TRBV4-1 and TRBJ1-4; the D gene is possibly TRBD1 (5 bases). V shed 3 bases and J shed 4 bases, with 12 bases lying between them. CDR3 length equals 15 residues. Germline CDR1 reads MGHRA; CDR2 reads YSYEKL. The chain's CDR3 is CASSHSQGYNEKLFF. CDR3 coding DNA: TGCGCCAGCAGCCACTCTCAGGGTTATAATGAAAAACTGTTTTTT.

The rearrangement uses TRBV10-3 and TRBJ2-7, with D possibly TRBD2 on 5 matching bases. Germline assignment: CDR1 ENHRY and CDR2 SYGVKD. The CDR3 spans 14 residues. V lost 3 bases, J lost 0 bases, and 9 bases lay in between. CDR3 DNA sequence: TGTGCCATCAGTGATATCGGGGACTCCTACGAGCAGTACTTC. Encoded protein: CAISDIGDSYEQYF.

The CDR3 reads CASEPPGQGARVYGYTF. CDR3 sequence (DNA): TGTGCCAGTGAGCCTCCGGGACAGGGGGCGCGTGTCTATGGCTACACCTTC. The chain employs TRBV19 and TRBJ1-2, with 12 bases identical to TRBD1. V trimming: 8 bases; J trimming: 4 bases; junction bases outside the gene matches: 14. The V gene's germline CDR1 is LNHDA and CDR2 SQIVND (reference sequence). The CDR3 is 17 residues long.

This sequence joins TRBV6-6 and TRBJ2-7, with D perhaps being TRBD1 or TRBD2 (6 bases each). Trimming pared 0 bases from V and 7 bases from J, leaving 13 bases between. From germline, CDR1 is MNHNY and CDR2 SVGAGI (reference sequence). The CDR3 has 14 residues. CDR3 amino acids: CASSYSGGREEQYF. The DNA of the CDR3 is TGTGCCAGCAGTTACTCGGGGGGCCGAGAGGAGCAGTACTTC.

The chain is built from TRBV9 and TRBJ2-1; D is ambiguous. Trimming shortened V by 3 bases and J by 7 bases, and 11 bases separated the two germline ends. The CDR3 is 13 amino acids. CDR1 and CDR2 (germline): SGDLS, YYNGEE. Here the CDR3 DNA reads TGTGCCAGCAGCGACGAGGTGGTGAATGAGCAGTTCTTC. This sequence encodes CASSDEVVNEQFF.

The rearrangement uses TRBV6-5 and TRBJ1-2; D not resolved. V was pared by 2 bases and J by 7 bases, with 11 bases between. CDR1 and CDR2 from the germline V gene are MNHEY and SVGAGI. CDR3 length: 13 amino acids. The CDR3 spells CASSYGLGSGYTF. Written as DNA, the CDR3 is TGTGCCAGCAGTTACGGCCTGGGATCTGGCTACACCTTC.

The chain is built from TRBV4-1 and TRBJ2-7, with 7 bases that match TRBD2. Germline V lookup: CDR1 MGHRA, CDR2 YSYEKL. V gave up 2 bases and J gave up 2 bases; unmatched junction bases: 6. The CDR3 contains 15 residues. CDR3 coding DNA: TGCGCCAGCAGCCAACAGGAGCGGGGAACCTACGAGCAGTACTTC. It yields the protein CASSQQERGTYEQYF.

The rearrangement joins TRBV27 to TRBJ2-1; 7 nucleotides align to TRBD2. Trimming took 5 bases from V and 12 from J; bases not matched to a gene: 10. This CDR3 is 13 amino acids long. From germline, CDR1 is MNHEY and CDR2 SMNVEV (reference sequence). The CDR3 region has the DNA TGTGCCAGCAGTCCCGGGGGGTCCCCCTTGCAGTTCTTC. Translating it yields CASSPGGSPLQFF.

The CDR3 bases are TGTGCCAGCAGTTTCAGCGGCCCTGGAAACACCATATATTTT. It codes for CASSFSGPGNTIYF. The chain links TRBV25-1 to TRBJ1-3; D uncertain. V was trimmed by 5 bases and J by 2 bases, leaving 10 bases between them. The CDR3 runs 14 residues. Germline V CDR1 and CDR2: MGHDK, SYGVNS.

The V call is TRBV21-1, the J call TRBJ2-5; the tabulated D call, TRBD1, remains unverified against the DNA. TRBV21-1 is recorded as a pseudogene. The CDR3 runs 17 residues. The CDR3 region is CASSKGPGTGIEETQYF. Here the CDR3 DNA reads TGTGCCAGCAGCAAAGGCCCCGGGACAGGGATTGAAGAGACCCAGTACTTC.